Shown below are 27 T cell receptor beta chains from a single sample sequenced in a study of blood T cell repertoires in COVID-19 (dated by TCRdb to between 2020 and 2021). The library was produced with the immunoSEQ multiplex PCR assay. TCRdb stores this immuneACCESS table with in-frame sequences only. Part of the clones is absent; in the studies checked, under half of the shortfall reflects unresolved V genes, and no reason is known for the rest. A total of about 60,000 clones appear in this sample, 55% to 75% of them only once. The biggest ten clones account for 4.5% to 5% of the sample. The specimen was peripheral blood. These TCRs come from a woman in her 70s with COVID-19, enrolled during active disease.

This rearrangement joins TRBV6-2 or TRBV6-3 to TRBJ2-7, with D perhaps TRBD1 (5 bases). CDR3 length: 12 residues. The germline V gene encodes CDR1 MNHEY and CDR2 SVGEGT. With 3 bases removed from V and 3 bases from J, the gap between germline ends came to 6 bases. In nucleotides, the CDR3 is TGTGCCAGCAGTTATACAGGCTACGAGCAGTACGTC. Its protein is CASSYTGYEQYV.

The rearrangement joins TRBV19 to TRBJ2-1, with 9 bases that match TRBD2. After removal of 10 bases from V and 0 bases from J, the junction contained 13 bases not matched to a gene. Germline CDR1 LNHDA, CDR2 SQIVND (reference sequence). The CDR3 has 17 residues. In nucleotides, the CDR3 is TGTGCCACCCACCAGGGAGCGGGGGGCCACTCCTACAATGAGCAGTTCTTC. Translated: CATHQGAGGHSYNEQFF.

This clone was found once. The chain carries TRBV11-3 and TRBJ2-3; 10 bases map to TRBD1. This CDR3 comprises 19 residues. The V gene end was trimmed by 8 bases and the J gene end by 4 bases; junction bases not matched to a gene: 21. Germline V gene lookup returns CDR1 SGHNT and CDR2 YENEEA. CDR3 nucleotides: TGTGCCAGCGCCCGGGGACAGGGGTCTGACCGAAGAAGCCCAGATACGCAGTATTTT. Amino acids: CASARGQGSDRRSPDTQYF.

This chain connects TRBV7-8 to TRBJ2-7; D is ambiguous. The germline V and J ends were trimmed by 1 base and 2 bases, with 6 bases remaining between them. This CDR3 contains 13 residues. The germline CDR1 and CDR2 sequences are SGHVS and FQNEAQ. CDR3 nucleotides: TGTGCCAGCAGCTTAGTGTCTGCCTACGAGCAGTACGTC. It specifies CASSLVSAYEQYV.

This clone has a handful of counts. The chain employs TRBV6-6 and TRBJ1-2; tentative D call: TRBD1 (5 bases). V lost 2 bases and J 4 bases, leaving 11 bases between the germline ends. Germline CDR1 reads MNHNY; CDR2 reads SVGAGI (reference sequence). The CDR3 extends over 14 amino acids. CDR3 sequence reads: CASSYGTRGYGYTF. For the CDR3, the DNA is TGTGCCAGCAGTTACGGGACTAGGGGCTATGGCTACACCTTC.

The genes are TRBV6-5 and TRBJ2-7, with D possibly matching TRBD1 (6 bases). Germline CDR1 MNHEY, CDR2 SVGAGI. The CDR3 has 14 residues. Trimming pared 7 bases from V and 1 base from J, leaving 14 bases between. CDR3 nucleotide sequence: TGTGCCAGCATTAGCAACAGGGATTCCTACGAGCAGTACTTC. Encoded protein: CASISNRDSYEQYF.

On this clone itself: The junction departs from the called germline gene at one end, perhaps through a read error. The V and J genes are TRBV5-8 and TRBJ2-7, with TRBD1 identical over 10 bases. Germline values: CDR1 SGHTS, CDR2 YDEGEE. This CDR3 contains 15 residues. In DNA, the CDR3 is TGTGCCAGCAGCTCTGGGACAGGGGCCTCCCACGAGCAGTACTTC. Its translation is CASSSGTGASHEQYF.

The chain recombines TRBV24-1 with TRBJ2-1, with 7 bases identical to TRBD2. CDR1 and CDR2 from the germline V gene are KGHDR and SFDVKD. The V segment lost 5 bases and the J segment 7 bases; nucleotides outside the gene matches: 10. The CDR3 has 15 amino acids. The CDR3 nucleotides read TGTGCCACCAGTGCCACCCCAATGGGGGGGAATGAGCAGTTCTTC. This gives the protein CATSATPMGGNEQFF.

The rearrangement uses TRBV6-2 or TRBV6-3 and TRBJ2-1; 10 bases fit TRBD1. The J segment lost 7 bases and the V segment lost 2 bases, leaving 5 bases of the junction unmatched. The length of the CDR3 is 15 residues. CDR1 MNHEY and CDR2 SVGEGT come from the germline V gene. This chain's CDR3 is CASSYGGTGANEQFF. For the CDR3, the DNA is TGTGCCAGCAGTTACGGCGGGACAGGGGCGAATGAGCAGTTCTTC.

CDR3: CSVDLPGNPYEQYF. DNA of the CDR3: TGCAGCGTTGATCTTCCAGGGAACCCCTACGAGCAGTACTTC. The chain is built from TRBV29-1 and TRBJ2-7; possible D gene TRBD1, 5 bases. Germline lookup yields CDR1 SQVTM and CDR2 ANQGSEA. CDR3 size: 14 residues. V was cut by 3 bases and J by 2 bases, with 14 bases left in between.

The V call is TRBV19, the J call TRBJ1-1; 8 bases fit TRBD1. J gave up 6 bases and V 5 bases, and 11 bases lay outside the gene matches. The CDR3 is 15 amino acids. CDR1 and CDR2 (germline): LNHDA, SQIVND (reference sequence). The CDR3 DNA follows: TGTGCCAGTAGTGCCCGGACAGGGACAAAAGCTGAAGCTTTCTTT. It encodes CASSARTGTKAEAFF.

This clone was seen a single time. The CDR3 sequence is CSAHSGTEQYV. The CDR3 nucleotides are TGCAGCGCACACAGCGGGACCGAGCAGTACGTC. The chain links TRBV29-1 to TRBJ2-7; 7 nucleotides align to TRBD2. Germline assignment: CDR1 SQVTM and CDR2 ANQGSEA. V gave up 7 bases and J gave up 6 bases; unmatched junction bases: 6. The CDR3 has 11 amino acids.

The chain employs TRBV5-6 and TRBJ1-1; weak D call: TRBD1 (5 bases). The CDR3 loop spans 16 amino acids. V was shortened by 6 bases and J by 4 bases, with 22 bases between the two germline ends. Germline V gene lookup returns CDR1 SGHDT and CDR2 YYEEEE. In DNA, the CDR3 is TGTGCCAGCAAACAGGAGCTCCAAACCACTGTCACTGAAGCTTTCTTT. Its translation is CASKQELQTTVTEAFF. Together with reference TRBV5-6 and TRBJ1-1, the CDR3 gives the full variable domain: DAGVTQSPTHLIKTRGQQVTLRCSPKSGHDTVSWYQQALGQGPQFIFQYYEEEERQRGNFPDRFSGHQFPNYSSELNVNALLLGDSALYLCASKQELQTTVTEAFFGQGTRLTVV.

This chain connects TRBV7-2 to TRBJ1-4, with D possibly matching TRBD1 (6 bases). This CDR3 region has 13 residues. Trimming left V 2 bases short and J 8 bases short, with 9 bases between. CDR1 SGHTA and CDR2 FQGNSA come from the germline V gene. For the CDR3, the DNA is TGTGCCAGCAGCTTAAACAGGGAAGAAAAACTGTTTTTT. Its translation: CASSLNREEKLFF.

The chain links TRBV10-3 to TRBJ1-6, with 7 bases identical to TRBD1. V was clipped by 4 bases and J by 9 bases; unmatched bases: 9. This CDR3 spans 15 amino acids. Germline lookup yields CDR1 ENHRY and CDR2 SYGVKD. CDR3 loop: CAISVRDSLGSPLHF. DNA of the CDR3: TGTGCCATCAGTGTGCGGGACAGTCTCGGTTCACCCCTCCACTTT.

The J gene is TRBJ2-2, the V gene TRBV5-1; D possibly corresponds to TRBD1 (5 bases). The V gene's germline CDR1 is SGHRS and CDR2 YFSETQ. CDR3 length: 16 amino acids. The V and J ends lost 0 bases and 3 bases respectively, with 12 bases between them. Here the CDR3 reads CASSLEGRVDTGELFF. The CDR3 DNA sequence: TGCGCCAGCAGCTTGGAGGGCAGGGTGGACACCGGGGAGCTGTTTTTT.

The chain has TRBV24-1 and TRBJ2-2; unclear D gene. CDR1 is KGHDR, CDR2 SFDVKD, per germline. With 4 bases removed from V and 4 bases from J, the gap between germline ends came to 9 bases. CDR3 length equals 14 residues. The CDR3 DNA follows: TGTGCCACCAGTGACCCTAGTCGCACCGGGGAGCTGTTTTTT. Translation gives CATSDPSRTGELFF.

V is TRBV11-2 and J is TRBJ2-7, with TRBD2 as a possible D gene (6 bases). Germline V gives CDR1 SGHAT, CDR2 FQNNGV. This CDR3 contains 14 residues. V lost 1 base and J 6 bases, leaving 13 bases between the germline ends. CDR3 amino acids: CASSLVGGPGEQYF. CDR3 nucleotides: TGTGCCAGCAGCTTAGTGGGGGGACCAGGCGAGCAGTACTTC.

The CDR3 loop reads CASSIEGLAVGNTGELFF. The CDR3 DNA follows: TGTGCCAGTAGTATAGAGGGACTAGCGGTGGGGAACACCGGGGAGCTGTTTTTT. The chain is built from TRBV19 and TRBJ2-2; TRBD2 matches 11 bases. The CDR3 spans 18 residues. CDR1 is LNHDA, CDR2 SQIVND, per germline (reference sequence). The V gene end was trimmed by 0 bases and the J gene end by 1 base; junction bases not matched to a gene: 4.

This chain uses TRBV27 with TRBJ2-7, with 11 bases matching TRBD2. CDR3 length: 13 amino acids. The V gene end was trimmed by 4 bases and the J gene end by 5 bases; junction bases not matched to a gene: 1. Germline lookup yields CDR1 MNHEY and CDR2 SMNVEV (reference sequence). The CDR3 DNA follows: TGTGCCAGCAGTTCGACTAGCGGGAACGAGCAGTACGTC. Protein sequence: CASSSTSGNEQYV.

The chain joins TRBV4-1 to TRBJ2-1, with 7 nucleotides matching TRBD1. The CDR3 runs 14 residues. V shed 0 bases and J 7 bases; nucleotides not matched to a gene: 3. Germline CDR1 is MGHRA and CDR2 is YSYEKL. The CDR3 bases are TGCGCCAGCAGCCAAGATCGACAGGGTAATGAGCAGTTCTTC. It codes for CASSQDRQGNEQFF.

The chain carries TRBV7-2 and TRBJ2-1; TRBD1 aligns across 7 bases. Unmatched junction bases numbered 4, after V lost 3 bases and J lost 2 bases. Germline CDR1 is SGHTA and CDR2 is FQGNSA. This CDR3 is 15 amino acids long. CDR3 sequence (DNA): TGTGCCAGCAGCTTCAGGGGGTACCCCTACAATGAGCAGTTCTTC. It yields the protein CASSFRGYPYNEQFF.

The chain couples TRBV7-9 to TRBJ2-7, with a tentative D call TRBD1 (5 bases). Trimming left V 4 bases short and J 3 bases short, with 13 bases between. The CDR3 totals 14 residues. The V gene's germline CDR1 is SEHNR and CDR2 FQNEAQ (reference sequence). This chain's CDR3 is CASSSRVKGYEQYF. For the CDR3, the DNA is TGTGCCAGCAGCTCCAGGGTAAAGGGCTACGAGCAGTACTTC.

The V and J genes are TRBV28 and TRBJ2-4; 10 bases agree with TRBD2. The CDR3 spans 16 residues. With V trimmed by 8 bases and J by 3 bases, 10 bases remained unmatched. CDR1 is MDHEN, CDR2 SYDVKM, per germline. CDR3 loop: CASGISTSGVKNIQYF. The CDR3 coding sequence is TGTGCCAGCGGAATATCCACTAGCGGGGTCAAAAACATTCAGTACTTC.

The chain couples TRBV6-1 to TRBJ1-5, with D hard to call. Per the germline V gene, CDR1 is MNHNS and CDR2 is SASEGT. V lost 3 bases and J lost 3, with 9 bases in between. This CDR3 is built from 14 residues. The CDR3 region is CASSDSALNQPQHF. CDR3 in DNA: TGTGCCAGCAGTGACAGCGCGCTCAATCAGCCCCAGCATTTT.

The chain couples TRBV18 to TRBJ1-3; D uncertain. V lost 0 bases and J lost 2, with 11 bases in between. CDR1 and CDR2 from the germline V gene are KGHSH and LQKENI. This CDR3 contains 16 residues. In nucleotides, the CDR3 is TGTGCCAGCTCACCACCCTCTGGCTTTACTGGAAACACCATATATTTT. The encoded protein is CASSPPSGFTGNTIYF.

The chain joins TRBV27 to TRBJ2-2; 9 bases align to TRBD2. V trimming: 8 bases; J trimming: 0 bases; junction bases outside the gene matches: 4. The CDR3 length is 15 residues. The germline V gene encodes CDR1 MNHEY and CDR2 SMNVEV (reference sequence). The CDR3 loop is CASWAGGSNTGELFF. The DNA of the CDR3 is TGTGCCAGCTGGGCGGGAGGGTCGAACACCGGGGAGCTGTTTTTT.